This TCR beta chain came from a study of shared clonotypes between healthy human individuals. Study information: Donors, aged 18 to 49, were a couple of women and a few men. Study results and caveats: Among donors, clonotype sharing was expected to be affected by sequencing depth.

It was across several immunoSEQ plates that each subset's genomic DNA was evenly split. The protocol was immunoSEQ multiplex PCR, while the TCRdb copy is restricted to in-frame clones and leaves out a portion. The sample shows 1.6 million or so clones, around 98.5% of them seen only once. The CDR3 has 17 residues. Trimming took 4 bases from V and 0 from J; bases not matched to a gene: 9. Looked up from germline, CDR1 is MDHEN and CDR2 is SYDVKM. About this clone: The antigen is not known.

This TCR was recovered from a man aged 25-40 years in good health. Material for sequencing was naive CD4+ T cells sorted from blood. Sample subset: CD45RA+ positively selected. J is TRBJ1-5 and V is TRBV28; 7 bases match TRBD1. In nucleotides, the CDR3 is TGTGCCAGCAGTTCACCGGGACAGACATATAGCAATCAGCCCCAGCATTTT. Its protein product is CASSSPGQTYSNQPQHF.